This T cell receptor (beta chain) was retrieved from a study of T cell changes during pregnancy in multiple sclerosis (dated 2019 in TCRdb). Looking at the study overall: The study examined how the T cell repertoire changed over the course of pregnancy in women with multiple sclerosis.

Receptors were amplified or captured by the immunoSEQ multiplex PCR assay. TCRdb took this table from immuneACCESS and kept in-frame rearrangements with V and J called. Such tables lack part of the clones; where checked against another copy, unresolved V genes explain under half of the gap, and the rest is unexplained. The sample includes more than 85,000 clones, with 93% observed a single time. The ten largest clones add up to 1.3% to 1.5% of the sample. The germline V gene sets CDR1 to ENHRY and CDR2 to SYGVKD. The CDR3 contains 13 residues, cysteine and phenylalanine counted. CDR3 DNA only is kept here, 39 bases in frame from base 1. The germline ends are 7 bases apart after V is trimmed by 3 bases and J by 4 bases. The count of this clone is one. Its antigen target is currently unknown. Per-base quality was not reported, and no clone a single base away is much larger than it.

The sample in question was peripheral blood, obtained in the third trimester of pregnancy. This sequence uses TRBV10-3 and TRBJ1-3; the D gene cannot be resolved reliably. The clonotype comes from a female donor in good health, enrolled as a control in a pregnancy study. The CDR3 here reads CAISDREGNTIYF. The DNA sequence is TGTGCCATCAGTGATCGGGAGGGAAACACCATATATTTT.